This T cell receptor beta chain was sequenced for a study of CD8 T cells in acute hepatitis C reinfection. Study-level points and caveats: Bulk TCRbeta-only sequencing left public clonotype pairing undetermined.

The time point was: naive CD8 control sorted from an acute-time-point sample. Turning to this clone: Its antigen is not identified.

Only in-frame clones appear in the TCRdb table, and some are missing; sequencing was by immunoSEQ multiplex PCR. The sample holds about 38,000 clones, roughly 88% seen once. CDR3 length: 16 residues. With 3 bases removed from V and 2 bases from J, the gap between germline ends came to 16 bases. Germline lookup yields CDR1 ENHRY and CDR2 SYGVKD. Sequenced: naive CD8+ T cells from PBMCs. The chain uses TRBV10-3 and TRBJ2-5; D may be TRBD2 (5 bases). The sequence was collected from a woman younger than 35 who spontaneously cleared hepatitis C infection. This chain's CDR3 is CAISDREGTAQETQYF. The CDR3 nucleotides are TGTGCCATCAGTGACCGGGAAGGAACTGCGCAAGAGACCCAGTACTTC.